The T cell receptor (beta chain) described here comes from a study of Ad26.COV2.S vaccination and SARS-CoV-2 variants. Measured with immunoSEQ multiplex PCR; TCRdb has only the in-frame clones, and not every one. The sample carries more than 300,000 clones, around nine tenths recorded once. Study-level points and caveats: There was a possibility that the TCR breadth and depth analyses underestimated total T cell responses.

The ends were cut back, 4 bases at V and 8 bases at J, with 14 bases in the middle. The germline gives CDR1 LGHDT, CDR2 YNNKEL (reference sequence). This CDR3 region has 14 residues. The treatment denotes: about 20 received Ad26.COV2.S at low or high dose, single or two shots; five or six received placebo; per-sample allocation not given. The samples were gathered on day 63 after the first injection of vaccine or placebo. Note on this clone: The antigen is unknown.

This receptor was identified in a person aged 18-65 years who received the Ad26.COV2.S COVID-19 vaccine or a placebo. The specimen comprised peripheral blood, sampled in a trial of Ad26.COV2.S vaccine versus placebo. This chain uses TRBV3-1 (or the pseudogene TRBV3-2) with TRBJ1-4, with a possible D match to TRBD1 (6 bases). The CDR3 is CASSLRDMGEKLFF. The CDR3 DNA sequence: TGTGCCAGCAGCCTCCGGGACATGGGAGAAAAACTGTTTTTT.